The 25 T cell receptor beta chains in this list originate from one sample, sequenced in a study of beta chain features in type 1 diabetes. Study outcomes and limitations: Shorter TCRB CDR3s, moderately but significantly so, were found in Type 1 diabetes patients in all four CD4+ subsets.

Isolated RNA was reverse transcribed in full, so expressed TCRB transcripts were sequenced. Using immunoSEQ multiplex PCR, the repertoire was profiled, and TCRdb retains in-frame clones only, with some absent. In the table there are about 640,000 clones, around an eighth of which are singletons. Their specific antigens are unknown. Specimen: naive CD4+ T cells from blood. The receptor set was obtained from a man aged 25-45 years with type 1 diabetes.

This clone was seen only a few times. The genes are TRBV7-8 and TRBJ2-7, with unresolved D. This CDR3 has 11 amino acids. V lost 3 bases and J lost 7, with 7 bases in between. Germline V CDR1 and CDR2: SGHVS, FQNEAQ. The CDR3 spells CASSFLGEQYF. The CDR3 nucleotides are TGTGCCAGCAGCTTTCTCGGGGAGCAGTACTTC.

This sequence joins TRBV7-6 and TRBJ2-1, with D possibly matching TRBD1 (5 bases). The germline CDR1 and CDR2 sequences are SGHVS and FNYEAQ. The CDR3 runs 13 residues. V shed 0 bases and J shed 6 bases, with 6 bases lying between them. The CDR3 region has the DNA TGTGCCAGCAGCTTAGCAGGGGCCAATGAGCAGTTCTTC. It is translated as CASSLAGANEQFF.

This clone was picked up a small number of times. The rearrangement uses TRBV10-3 and TRBJ2-1; 15 bases line up with TRBD2. Germline trimming cut 3 bases from V and 3 bases from J; bases unmatched to any gene: 6. The CDR3 totals 18 residues. Germline CDR1 ENHRY, CDR2 SYGVKD. In nucleotides, the CDR3 is TGTGCCATCAGTGACGGGACTAGCGGGGGGAATGACTACAATGAGCAGTTCTTC. This gives the protein CAISDGTSGGNDYNEQFF.

Of note for this clone: The sample contains more than one DNA sequence encoding this CDR3. This sequence joins TRBV7-2 and TRBJ1-1; D gene unclear. V lost 5 bases and J 1 base, leaving 2 bases between the germline ends. The CDR3 has 11 amino acids. Per germline, CDR1 SGHTA and CDR2 FQGNSA. The DNA of the CDR3 is TGTGCCAGCAGCCGGAACACTGAAGCTTTCTTT. Residues: CASSRNTEAFF.

The chain employs TRBV19 and TRBJ1-2; 8 positions agree with TRBD1. Germline lookup yields CDR1 LNHDA and CDR2 SQIVND (reference sequence). The length of the CDR3 is 15 residues. After removal of 7 bases from V and 5 bases from J, the junction contained 12 bases not matched to a gene. The CDR3 nucleotides read TGTGCCAGTACCGACCCGGGACAGGCTCAATATGGCTACACCTTC. Encoded protein: CASTDPGQAQYGYTF. Complete variable domain (other parts from reference TRBV19 and TRBJ1-2): DGGITQSPKYLFRKEGQNVTLSCEQNLNHDAMYWYRQDPGQGLRLIYYSQIVNDFQKGDIAEGYSVSREKKESFPLTVTSAQKNPTAFYLCASTDPGQAQYGYTFGSGTRLTVV.

The chain couples TRBV4-3 to TRBJ1-1; perhaps TRBD1 as D (5 bases). The germline V gene has CDR1 LGHNA and CDR2 YSLEER. The ends were cut back, 1 base at V and 11 bases at J, with 17 bases in the middle. The CDR3 extends over 14 amino acids. In DNA form, the CDR3 reads TGCGCCAGCAGCCAAGGTCGCGAGGGGCTGGTGGCTTTCTTT. Its translation is CASSQGREGLVAFF.

This clone was picked up a small number of times. The V call is TRBV7-9, the J call TRBJ2-7; 10 bases line up with TRBD2. The germline gives CDR1 SEHNR, CDR2 FQNEAQ (reference sequence). The CDR3 totals 16 residues. V lost 5 bases, J lost 0 bases, and 7 bases stayed unmatched. CDR3 bases: TGTGCCAGCAGCCTAGGACTAGCGGACTACTCCTACGAGCAGTACTTC. Its protein product is CASSLGLADYSYEQYF. Looking up the rest from reference TRBV7-9 and TRBJ2-7 gives the full variable domain: DTGVSQNPRHKITKRGQNVTFRCDPISEHNRLYWYRQTLGQGPEFLTYFQNEAQLEKSRLLSDRFSAERPKGSFSTLEIQRTEQGDSAMYLCASSLGLADYSYEQYFGPGTRLTVT.

This clone was seen a handful of times. The chain recombines TRBV27 with TRBJ2-1, with D perhaps TRBD1 (7 bases). Germline V lookup: CDR1 MNHEY, CDR2 SMNVEV (reference sequence). This CDR3 has 16 residues. The V end lost 0 bases, the J end lost 7 bases, and 16 bases lay between the germline ends. CDR3 DNA: TGTGCCAGCAGTTTATCTTCAGGGGGGCCTCGGAATGAGCAGTTCTTC. Translation gives CASSLSSGGPRNEQFF.

This clone was counted between two and nine times. This chain links TRBV6-1 with TRBJ2-1; D not certain. Germline V gene sequence: CDR1 MNHNS, CDR2 SASEGT. V was shortened by 2 bases and J by 1 base, with 6 bases between the two germline ends. The CDR3 is 14 amino acids. CDR3 protein: CASSERRSYNEQFF. For the CDR3, the DNA is TGTGCCAGCAGTGAAAGGCGGTCCTACAATGAGCAGTTCTTC.

V is TRBV7-3 and J is TRBJ1-6; TRBD1 agrees at 7 bases. The germline V gene has CDR1 SGHTA and CDR2 FQGTGA. J lost 7 bases, V lost 0 bases, and 9 bases had no gene match. The CDR3 consists of 17 residues. The CDR3 DNA reads TGTGCCAGCAGCTTAACGCCCGCCGGGACAGTAAATTCACCCCTCCACTTT. Translation: CASSLTPAGTVNSPLHF.

This chain links TRBV18 with TRBJ2-3; the match to TRBD1 covers 8 bases. V was clipped by 0 bases and J by 4 bases; unmatched bases: 12. In germline, CDR1 is KGHSH, CDR2 LQKENI. The CDR3 sequence is 18 residues long. The DNA of the CDR3 is TGTGCCAGCTCACCACCCTCACGGAGGCAGGGGGCTTCAGATACGCAGTATTTT. Amino acids: CASSPPSRRQGASDTQYF.

The sample holds one count of this clone. In DNA form, the CDR3 reads TGTGCCAGCAGTGAACACAGGGAGAATCAGCCCCAGCATTTT. This translates into CASSEHRENQPQHF. V gene TRBV2 combines with J gene TRBJ1-5; a possible D gene is TRBD1 (6 bases). The CDR3 runs to 14 residues. Germline CDR1 SNHLY, CDR2 FYNNEI. V lost 2 bases and J 4 bases, leaving 9 bases between the germline ends.

This clone was seen more than once but under ten times. CDR3 protein: CASSFQTGGRGELFF. CDR3 DNA: TGTGCCAGCAGTTTTCAGACAGGGGGCAGGGGGGAGCTGTTTTTT. The V gene is TRBV7-2, the J gene TRBJ2-2, with 10 bases aligning to TRBD1. V gave up 6 bases and J gave up 8 bases; unmatched junction bases: 9. Germline loops: CDR1 SGHTA, CDR2 FQGNSA. The CDR3 is 15 amino acids.

Notes on this clone: Other DNA sequences in this specimen translate into the identical CDR3. The CDR3 DNA follows: TGTGCCAGCAGTGAACGGGAAAATCAGCCCCAGCATTTT. This gives the protein CASSERENQPQHF. This sequence joins TRBV6-1 and TRBJ1-5; no clear D gene. Trimming pared 2 bases from V and 4 bases from J, leaving 6 bases between. CDR3 length: 13 amino acids. Germline CDR1 MNHNS, CDR2 SASEGT.

There are a few counts of this clone. Other DNA variants within this sample encode the same CDR3. V and J are TRBV18 and TRBJ2-5; no reliable D call. The CDR3 totals 12 residues. Germline V gene lookup returns CDR1 KGHSH and CDR2 LQKENI. V was pared by 3 bases and J by 5 bases, with 7 bases between. The CDR3 DNA follows: TGTGCCAGCTCACCGTTGACGGAGACCCAGTACTTC. Translation gives CASSPLTETQYF. Drawing the rest from reference TRBV18 and TRBJ2-5, the complete variable domain is NAGVMQNPRHLVRRRGQEARLRCSPMKGHSHVYWYRQLPEEGLKFMVYLQKENIIDESGMPKERFSAEFPKEGPSILRIQQVVRGDSAAYFCASSPLTETQYFGPGTRLLVL.

The table lists this clone with a few counts. The J gene is TRBJ1-2, the V gene TRBV30; 8 bases line up with TRBD1. CDR1 GTSNPN and CDR2 SVGIG come from the germline V gene (reference sequence). The CDR3 contains 15 residues. The J segment lost 4 bases and the V segment lost 1 base, leaving 8 bases of the junction unmatched. CDR3 sequence reads: CAWSAPGQELYGYTF. CDR3 bases: TGTGCCTGGAGTGCTCCGGGACAGGAACTCTATGGCTACACCTTC.

This clone turned up a few times. This chain joins TRBV6-6 and TRBJ1-1; D possibly corresponds to TRBD1 (5 bases). CDR3 length: 15 amino acids. V was pared by 7 bases and J by 1 base, with 16 bases between. Germline V gene data show CDR1 as MNHNY and CDR2 as SVGAGI (reference sequence). CDR3 bases: TGTGCCAGCACCAACGGGGACGCCTGGAACACTGAAGCTTTCTTT. Translation gives CASTNGDAWNTEAFF.

There are a few counts of this clone. The CDR3: CASSPTDRTGELFF. The CDR3 DNA reads TGTGCCAGCTCACCAACGGACAGGACCGGGGAGCTGTTTTTT. This chain connects TRBV18 to TRBJ2-2; 7 bases match TRBD1. CDR1 KGHSH and CDR2 LQKENI come from the germline V gene. Trimming removed 2 bases from V and 5 bases from J; junction bases left unmatched: 2. The CDR3 sequence is 14 residues long.

In this sample, this clone turned up a few times. The rearrangement joins TRBV7-2 to TRBJ1-6, with TRBD1 matching 7 bases. The length of the CDR3 is 15 residues. J was trimmed by 7 bases and V by 1 base; bases with no gene match: 4. The germline V gene has CDR1 SGHTA and CDR2 FQGNSA. The CDR3, as DNA: TGTGCCAGCAGCTTAGGACAGGGCGGAAATTCACCCCTCCACTTT. Its protein product is CASSLGQGGNSPLHF. Combining the CDR3 with reference TRBV7-2 and TRBJ1-6 gives the whole variable domain GAGVSQSPSNKVTEKGKDVELRCDPISGHTALYWYRQSLGQGLEFLIYFQGNSAPDKSGLPSDRFSAERTGGSVSTLTIQRTQQEDSAVYLCASSLGQGGNSPLHFGNGTRLTVT.

This clone has more than one count but fewer than ten. Other DNA sequences of this sample code for an identical CDR3. The chain couples TRBV29-1 to TRBJ1-4, with a tentative D call TRBD1 (5 bases). CDR1 and CDR2 (germline): SQVTM, ANQGSEA. CDR3 length equals 12 residues. Trimming removed 3 bases from V and 8 bases from J, with 10 bases in between. CDR3 DNA sequence: TGCAGCGTTGACCCGGGGGGAGAAAAACTGTTTTTT. Its protein is CSVDPGGEKLFF.

This clone was counted only a few times. This chain uses TRBV28 with TRBJ2-7; 11 bases match TRBD1. This CDR3 region has 14 residues. V trimming: 10 bases; J trimming: 6 bases; junction bases outside the gene matches: 11. CDR1 MDHEN and CDR2 SYDVKM come from the germline V gene. The CDR3 DNA reads as TGTGCCACCCTAAGACCGGGACAGGGGGGCGAGCAGTACTTC. Amino acid sequence: CATLRPGQGGEQYF.

CDR3 in amino acids: CASSWDRNTEAFF. Written as DNA, the CDR3 is TGTGCCAGCAGCTGGGACAGGAACACTGAAGCTTTCTTT. This rearrangement joins TRBV5-4 to TRBJ1-1, with 7 bases lining up with TRBD1. Germline lookup yields CDR1 SGHNT and CDR2 YYREEE (reference sequence). The CDR3 sequence is 13 residues long. The trim removed 3 bases at V and 1 base at J, leaving 0 bases unmatched.

The chain links TRBV9 to TRBJ2-3; TRBD2 aligns across 7 bases. The CDR3 runs 14 residues. CDR1 and CDR2 from the germline V gene are SGDLS and YYNGEE. The V gene end was trimmed by 4 bases and the J gene end by 4 bases; junction bases not matched to a gene: 6. CDR3 in amino acids: CASSPREVSDTQYF. The DNA of the CDR3 is TGTGCCAGCAGCCCCCGGGAGGTTTCAGATACGCAGTATTTT.

This clone was detected a few times. V gene TRBV2 combines with J gene TRBJ2-7; TRBD1 is a possible D gene (6 bases). Between the trimmed V and J ends, which lost 3 bases and 2 bases, there was a span of 14 bases. Germline values: CDR1 SNHLY, CDR2 FYNNEI. The CDR3 consists of 15 residues. The chain's CDR3 is CASSDGQLRTYEQYF. DNA for the CDR3: TGTGCCAGCAGTGATGGACAGCTCCGCACCTACGAGCAGTACTTC.

In its sample, this clone was seen a few times. This CDR3 is CASSAGTGVRDTQYF. CDR3 DNA sequence: TGTGCCAGCAGCGCCGGGACAGGGGTTAGAGATACGCAGTATTTT. This chain links TRBV5-6 with TRBJ2-3; the match to TRBD1 covers 10 bases. This CDR3 comprises 15 residues. The junction had 7 bases not matched to a gene; V was cut back by 4 bases and J by 5 bases. Per germline, CDR1 SGHDT and CDR2 YYEEEE.